This T cell receptor beta chain appears in the sequencing data of a study of shared clonotypes between healthy human individuals. Study-level information: Researchers assigned three CD4 naive, three CD4 memory, two CD8 naive and one CD8 memory plate to each donor.

Measured with immunoSEQ multiplex PCR; TCRdb has only the in-frame clones, and not every one. The sample includes about 770,000 clones, approximately 72% of them seen just once. Study results and caveats: When compared with the clonotypes that were shared by all four sorted-subset donors, the non-shared clonotypes turned out to have lower generation probabilities.

V shed 5 bases and J 4 bases; nucleotides not matched to a gene: 8. The CDR3 runs to 14 residues. Germline V lookup: CDR1 SGHAT, CDR2 FQNNGV. Details on this clone: The target antigen is unknown.

The TCR comes from a woman aged 25 to 39 in good health. The rearrangement joins TRBV11-2 to TRBJ2-7; 7 bases are a match to TRBD2. What was sequenced was memory CD4+ T cells sorted from blood. As for subset: CD45RA-negative fraction. CDR3 sequence (DNA): TGTGCCAGCAGCCAACGGGAGGATGGGTACGAGCAGTACTTC. This gives the protein CASSQREDGYEQYF.